The present TCR beta chain was sequenced within a study of blood T cell repertoires in COVID-19. Study details: Samples representing acute and convalescent COVID-19 were sourced from the United States, Italy and Spain. PBMCs, B-cell-depleted T cells, or T cells provided the cDNA or gDNA that made up the material.

Under the authors' procedure: How many nucleated cells were present was estimated from reference gene primer amplification. Assay: immunoSEQ multiplex PCR; the TCRdb copy retains only in-frame clones and omits some. The V and J calls and clone size were taken over from that table, and D and trimming were inferred from the DNA. The sample has 55,000 to 80,000 clones; 75% to 90% are singletons. V shed 4 bases and J shed 5 bases, with 11 bases lying between them. CDR1 is MNHEY, CDR2 SVGAGI, per germline. The CDR3 length is 13 residues. The rearrangement uses TRBV6-5 and TRBJ2-5, with D possibly TRBD2 on 5 matching bases. The TCR was taken from a human donor in a cohort sampled during active COVID-19. Sequenced material: peripheral blood. CDR3: CASSSPLAETQYF. CDR3 coding DNA: TGTGCCAGCAGTTCCCCCTTAGCGGAGACCCAGTACTTC.